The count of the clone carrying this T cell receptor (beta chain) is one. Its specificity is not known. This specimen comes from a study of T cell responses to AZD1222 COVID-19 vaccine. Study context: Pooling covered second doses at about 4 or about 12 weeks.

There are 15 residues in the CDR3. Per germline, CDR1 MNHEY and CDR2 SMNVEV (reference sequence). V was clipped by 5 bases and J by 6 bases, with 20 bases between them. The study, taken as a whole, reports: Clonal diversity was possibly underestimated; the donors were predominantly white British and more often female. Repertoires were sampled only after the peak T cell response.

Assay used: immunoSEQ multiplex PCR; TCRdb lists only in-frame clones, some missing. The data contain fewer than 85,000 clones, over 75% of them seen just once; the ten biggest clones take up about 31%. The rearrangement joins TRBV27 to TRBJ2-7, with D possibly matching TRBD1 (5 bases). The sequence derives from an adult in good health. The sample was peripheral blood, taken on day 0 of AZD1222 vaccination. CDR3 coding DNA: TGTGCCAGCAGTCCCCCGGGCAGGGAAGCGCGCGAGCAGTACTTC. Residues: CASSPPGREAREQYF.